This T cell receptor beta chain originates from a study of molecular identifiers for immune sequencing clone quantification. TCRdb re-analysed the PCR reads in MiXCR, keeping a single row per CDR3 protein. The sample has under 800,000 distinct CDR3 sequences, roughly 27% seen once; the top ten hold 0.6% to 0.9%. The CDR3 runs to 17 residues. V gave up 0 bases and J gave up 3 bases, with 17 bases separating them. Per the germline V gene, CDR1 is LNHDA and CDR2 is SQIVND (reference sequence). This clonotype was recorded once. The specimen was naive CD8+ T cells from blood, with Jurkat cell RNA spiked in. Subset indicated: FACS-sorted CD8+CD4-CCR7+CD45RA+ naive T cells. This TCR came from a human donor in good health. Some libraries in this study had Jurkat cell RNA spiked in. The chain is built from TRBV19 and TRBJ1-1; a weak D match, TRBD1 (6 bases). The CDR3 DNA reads TGTGCCAGTAGTATAGACTTCCGGGACGGGGGGCACACTGAAGCTTTCTTT. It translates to CASSIDFRDGGHTEAFF.